This T cell receptor beta chain was identified in a study of shared clonotypes between healthy human individuals. Some clones are missing from TCRdb's copy, which holds only in-frame ones; the method was immunoSEQ multiplex PCR. The table has some 2,400,000 clones, about 94% seen once. About this clone: Other nucleotide sequences from this sample produce the same CDR3.

Germline loops: CDR1 MDHEN, CDR2 SYDVKM. V shed 6 bases and J shed 0 bases, with 9 bases lying between them. The CDR3 loop spans 14 amino acids. The sequenced material came from naive CD4+ T cells sorted from blood. Documented subset: CD45RA+ positively selected. The source of this sequence is a man between 18 and 29 years old in good health. V usage is TRBV28 and J usage is TRBJ1-3; D call uncertain. Here the CDR3 reads CASSLPSSGNTIYF. For the CDR3, the DNA is TGTGCCAGCAGCTTACCCAGCTCTGGAAACACCATATATTTT.